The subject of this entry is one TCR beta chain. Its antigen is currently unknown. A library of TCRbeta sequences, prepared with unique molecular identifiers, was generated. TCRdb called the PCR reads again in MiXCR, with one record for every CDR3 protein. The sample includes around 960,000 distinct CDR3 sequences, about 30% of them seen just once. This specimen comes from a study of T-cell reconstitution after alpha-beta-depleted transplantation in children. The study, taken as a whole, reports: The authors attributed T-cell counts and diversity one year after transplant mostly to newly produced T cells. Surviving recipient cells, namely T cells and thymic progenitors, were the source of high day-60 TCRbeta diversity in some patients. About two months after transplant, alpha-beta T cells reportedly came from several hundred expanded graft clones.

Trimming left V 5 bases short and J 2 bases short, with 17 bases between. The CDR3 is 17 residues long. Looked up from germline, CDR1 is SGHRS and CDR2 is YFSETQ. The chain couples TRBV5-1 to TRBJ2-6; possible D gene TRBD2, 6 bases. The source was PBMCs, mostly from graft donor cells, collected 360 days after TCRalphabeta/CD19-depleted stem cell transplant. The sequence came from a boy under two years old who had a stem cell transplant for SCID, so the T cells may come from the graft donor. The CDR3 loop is CASRPEGRFAGANVLTF. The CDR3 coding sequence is TGCGCCAGCAGACCGGAGGGGAGGTTTGCTGGGGCCAACGTCCTGACTTTC.